This T cell receptor (beta chain) was captured in a study of identical twins. Germline values: CDR1 ENHRY, CDR2 SYGVKD. This CDR3 is 15 amino acids long. Trimming left V 7 bases short and J 0 bases short, with 12 bases between. TCRdb reprocessed the 5' RACE reads with MiXCR, giving one entry per CDR3 protein. Of roughly 1,500,000 distinct CDR3 sequences listed, under 35% are singletons. This sequence joins TRBV10-3 and TRBJ2-2, with D hard to call. Material for sequencing was cord blood. This receptor was taken from a newborn girl in good health. The CDR3 nucleotides are TGTGCCATCAAGGAACAGACCGCGAACACCGGGGAGCTGTTTTTT. It yields the protein CAIKEQTANTGELFF.